Below are 27 T cell receptor beta chains sequenced from a single sample in a study of control samples from healthy donors and cancer patients. Profiling relied on immunoSEQ multiplex PCR, and the TCRdb table lists in-frame clones only, not all of them. The sample records tens of thousands of clones, 70% to 90% being singletons. Sequencing was done on a sample of blood. The receptors were gathered from a man between 60 and 70 years old in good health.

The chain recombines TRBV20-1 with TRBJ1-1; D is ambiguous. V dropped 4 bases and J dropped 7 bases, with 10 bases sitting between them. The CDR3 is made up of 11 amino acids. In germline, CDR1 is DFQATT, CDR2 SNEGSKA (reference sequence). The CDR3 protein is CSAMGGFEAFF. CDR3 coding DNA: TGCAGTGCTATGGGCGGATTTGAAGCTTTCTTT.

The rearrangement links TRBV5-4 to TRBJ2-3; D ambiguous. Germline CDR1 reads SGHNT; CDR2 reads YYREEE (reference sequence). CDR3 length: 11 residues. Trimming left V 4 bases short and J 7 bases short, with 7 bases between. CDR3: CASSLRNTQYF. The CDR3 nucleotides read TGTGCCAGCAGCCTTAGAAATACGCAGTATTTT. Drawing the rest from reference TRBV5-4 and TRBJ2-3, the complete variable domain is ETGVTQSPTHLIKTRGQQVTLRCSSQSGHNTVSWYQQALGQGPQFIFQYYREEENGRGNFPPRFSGLQFPNYSSELNVNALELDDSALYLCASSLRNTQYFGPGTRLTVL.

The chain uses TRBV7-2 and TRBJ1-1; 8 bases align to TRBD1. V dropped 5 bases and J dropped 5; count of bases not matched to a gene: 7. This CDR3 contains 14 residues. Germline V gene lookup returns CDR1 SGHTA and CDR2 FQGNSA. The chain's CDR3 is CASSPQGDRTEAFF. Written as DNA, the CDR3 is TGTGCCAGCAGCCCACAGGGGGATCGGACTGAAGCTTTCTTT.

The chain is built from TRBV29-1 and TRBJ1-1; 7 bases line up with TRBD1. The CDR3 contains 14 residues. CDR1 is SQVTM and CDR2 is ANQGSEA in the germline V gene. V lost 2 bases to trimming and J lost 0 bases; unmatched junction nucleotides: 3. CDR3 DNA sequence: TGCAGCGTTGAACCAGGGGGGATGAACACTGAAGCTTTCTTT. It encodes CSVEPGGMNTEAFF.

The V call is TRBV19, the J call TRBJ1-5; tentatively, D is TRBD1 (5 bases). V was trimmed by 3 bases and J by 4 bases, leaving 10 bases between them. CDR1 is LNHDA and CDR2 is SQIVND in the germline V gene (reference sequence). The CDR3 is 14 amino acids. CDR3 bases: TGTGCCAGTAGTATCCCGGGGCCGAATCAGCCCCAGCATTTT. This encodes CASSIPGPNQPQHF. Combining the CDR3 with reference TRBV19 and TRBJ1-5 gives the whole variable domain DGGITQSPKYLFRKEGQNVTLSCEQNLNHDAMYWYRQDPGQGLRLIYYSQIVNDFQKGDIAEGYSVSREKKESFPLTVTSAQKNPTAFYLCASSIPGPNQPQHFGDGTRLSIL.

The chain is built from TRBV3-1 (or the pseudogene TRBV3-2) and TRBJ2-7; 10 nucleotides line up with TRBD1. Germline CDR1 LGHDT, CDR2 YNNKEL (reference sequence). The trim removed 1 base at V and 2 bases at J, leaving 2 bases unmatched. The CDR3 is made up of 15 amino acids. The CDR3 DNA reads as TGTGCCAGCAGCCAAGGGGGGACAGGGGCCTACGAGCAGTACTTC. Translation: CASSQGGTGAYEQYF.

This chain joins TRBV6-6 and TRBJ1-3, with a tentative D call TRBD1 (5 bases). The CDR3 is 15 residues long. The germline CDR1 and CDR2 sequences are MNHNY and SVGAGI (reference sequence). The V end was cut by 6 bases, the J end by 0 bases, with 12 bases between. This chain's CDR3 is CASSRDSSSGNTIYF. The CDR3 DNA follows: TGTGCCAGCAGCCGCGACAGCAGCTCTGGAAACACCATATATTTT.

The genes are TRBV5-1 and TRBJ1-1; D uncertain. Between the trimmed V and J ends, which lost 3 bases and 1 base, there was a span of 13 bases. CDR3 length: 15 amino acids. Germline values: CDR1 SGHRS, CDR2 YFSETQ. The DNA for the CDR3 is TGCGCCAGCAGCTCTGACCCGGCGGGGAACACTGAAGCTTTCTTT. This translates into CASSSDPAGNTEAFF.

In this sample, this clone turned up a few times. The rearrangement joins TRBV24-1 to TRBJ2-3; D is perhaps TRBD2 (6 bases). The ends were cut back, 9 bases at V and 6 bases at J, with 15 bases in the middle. Germline V CDR1 and CDR2: KGHDR, SFDVKD. This CDR3 has 13 residues. DNA of the CDR3: TGTGCCACCTCGGAGGGGATGAAGGATACGCAGTATTTT. As protein: CATSEGMKDTQYF.

The rearrangement joins TRBV6-9 to TRBJ1-6; possible D gene TRBD1, 5 bases. This CDR3 is built from 16 residues. Looked up from germline, CDR1 is MNHGY and CDR2 is SVAAGI. The ends were cut back, 2 bases at V and 7 bases at J, with 15 bases in the middle. CDR3 coding DNA: TGTGCCAGCAGTTATCCCCCCCCCGGGGGAAATTCACCCCTCCACTTT. Translating gives CASSYPPPGGNSPLHF.

The chain couples TRBV28 to TRBJ2-1; 14 positions agree with TRBD2. Germline values: CDR1 MDHEN, CDR2 SYDVKM. The CDR3 has 15 residues. Trimming cost V 6 bases and J 4 bases; bases outside gene matches: 2. CDR3 residues: CASSRTSGRYNEQFF. The CDR3 nucleotides read TGTGCCAGCAGCCGGACTAGCGGGAGGTACAATGAGCAGTTCTTC.

The chain joins TRBV27 to TRBJ1-5, with 10 nucleotides matching TRBD1. The CDR3 has 15 amino acids. Trimming removed 3 bases from V and 2 bases from J; junction bases left unmatched: 1. CDR1 and CDR2 from the germline V gene are MNHEY and SMNVEV (reference sequence). The CDR3 is CASSFGQGGNQPQHF. DNA for the CDR3: TGTGCCAGCAGTTTCGGACAGGGGGGCAATCAGCCCCAGCATTTT.

V is TRBV4-3 and J is TRBJ1-1, with 8 positions matching TRBD1. V gave up 2 bases and J gave up 9 bases; unmatched junction bases: 14. From germline, CDR1 is LGHNA and CDR2 YSLEER. The CDR3 runs to 16 residues. For the CDR3, the DNA is TGCGCCAGCAGCCAATCCCGGACAGGGACAAGCCAAAAAGCTTTCTTT. The encoded protein is CASSQSRTGTSQKAFF.

This chain connects TRBV4-1 to TRBJ1-3, with a tentative D call TRBD1 (5 bases). The germline CDR1 and CDR2 sequences are MGHRA and YSYEKL. The CDR3 length is 16 residues. Deletions cut 0 bases from V and 2 bases from J, with 11 bases between. The CDR3 is CASSQEFQGTGNTIYF. The CDR3 DNA reads as TGCGCCAGCAGCCAAGAATTCCAGGGTACTGGAAACACCATATATTTT.

Only one count was recorded for this clone. J is TRBJ2-3 and V is TRBV3-1 (or the pseudogene TRBV3-2), with D maybe TRBD1 (5 bases). The CDR3 is made up of 16 amino acids. Between the trimmed V and J ends, which lost 0 bases and 1 base, there was a span of 11 bases. The V gene's germline CDR1 is LGHDT and CDR2 YNNKEL (reference sequence). CDR3 protein: CASSQESGFGTDTQYF. The DNA for the CDR3 is TGTGCCAGCAGCCAAGAATCAGGGTTCGGCACAGATACGCAGTATTTT.

The chain is built from TRBV5-1 and TRBJ2-7; TRBD1 matches at 10 bases. The J segment lost 4 bases and the V segment lost 4 bases, leaving 8 bases of the junction unmatched. Germline CDR1 reads SGHRS; CDR2 reads YFSETQ. The CDR3 has 15 amino acids. The CDR3 region has the DNA TGCGCCAGCAGCCCTTCGACAGGGGGCAAGTACGAGCAGTACTTC. As protein: CASSPSTGGKYEQYF.

This rearrangement joins TRBV15 to TRBJ1-1; no clear D. The V gene's germline CDR1 is LNHNV and CDR2 YYDKDF (reference sequence). Trimming removed 3 bases from V and 3 bases from J, with 11 bases in between. CDR3 size: 14 residues. CDR3 protein: CATSSLRGYTEAFF. The CDR3 nucleotides read TGTGCCACCAGCAGCCTTCGGGGATACACTGAAGCTTTCTTT.

V is TRBV6-2 or TRBV6-3 and J is TRBJ1-3; D is unresolved. Germline V gene data show CDR1 as MNHEY and CDR2 as SVGEGT. The CDR3 covers 14 residues. V shed 6 bases and J shed 0 bases, with 9 bases lying between them. Here the CDR3 reads CASSSGGSGNTIYF. The CDR3 DNA follows: TGTGCCAGCAGCTCCGGAGGCTCTGGAAACACCATATATTTT.

This chain joins TRBV1 and TRBJ2-3; TRBD2, the table's D call, lacks a check against the DNA. TRBV1 is a known pseudogene. The CDR3 extends over 16 amino acids. In nucleotides, the CDR3 is TGCACCAGCAGACGACGTTTACTAGGGAGCACAGATACGCAGTATTTT. Encoded protein: CTSRRRLLGSTDTQYF.

The CDR3 coding sequence is TGTGCCAGCAGCTTAAAGGGACAGGGGGGGACTGAAGCTTTCTTT. It specifies CASSLKGQGGTEAFF. This chain connects TRBV7-9 to TRBJ1-1; 11 bases align to TRBD1. J was trimmed by 5 bases and V by 2 bases; bases with no gene match: 4. CDR3 size: 15 residues. The germline V gene encodes CDR1 SEHNR and CDR2 FQNEAQ (reference sequence).

The chain has TRBV19 and TRBJ1-1; D gene ambiguous. Trimming cost V 6 bases and J 1 base, with 6 bases left between them. The length of the CDR3 is 12 residues. CDR1 and CDR2 (germline): LNHDA, SQIVND (reference sequence). CDR3 sequence (DNA): TGTGCCAGTAGCAGCTCGAACACTGAAGCTTTCTTT. It encodes CASSSSNTEAFF.

The chain links TRBV11-3 to TRBJ2-5, with D tentatively TRBD1 (5 bases). The CDR3 is 12 amino acids. Germline-derived CDR1 and CDR2 are SGHNT and YENEEA. V was shortened by 5 bases and J by 5 bases, with 9 bases between the two germline ends. The CDR3 nucleotides read TGTGCCAGCAGCGGGGCGGACGAGACCCAGTACTTC. Its protein is CASSGADETQYF.

The J gene is TRBJ2-6, the V gene TRBV18; tentative D call: TRBD1 (6 bases). The CDR3 has 15 residues. Germline CDR1 is KGHSH and CDR2 is LQKENI. V lost 4 bases, J lost 2 bases, and 9 bases lay in between. CDR3 sequence: CASSLTGPGANVLTF. The CDR3 DNA is TGTGCCAGCTCACTAACAGGGCCTGGGGCCAACGTCCTGACTTTC.

This clone was seen a handful of times. CDR3: CASSNLAGYNEQFF. The CDR3 nucleotides are TGTGCCAGCAGCAACCTAGCGGGGTACAATGAGCAGTTCTTC. V is TRBV2 and J is TRBJ2-1; TRBD2 matches 9 bases. V shed 6 bases, J shed 4 bases, and the junction held 4 bases outside the gene matches. This CDR3 has 14 residues. CDR1 SNHLY and CDR2 FYNNEI come from the germline V gene.

This chain connects TRBV29-1 to TRBJ1-1, with D perhaps TRBD1 (5 bases). This CDR3 contains 11 residues. V lost 6 bases and J lost 5, with 10 bases in between. In germline, CDR1 is SQVTM, CDR2 ANQGSEA. This CDR3 reads CSVHRNTEAFF. The CDR3, as DNA: TGCAGCGTGCACAGGAATACTGAAGCTTTCTTT.

The chain employs TRBV11-2 and TRBJ2-6; unclear D gene. Germline V CDR1 and CDR2: SGHAT, FQNNGV. Trimming pared 1 base from V and 1 base from J, leaving 5 bases between. This CDR3 has 15 amino acids. CDR3 amino acids: CASSLGPSGANVLTF. DNA for the CDR3: TGTGCCAGCAGCTTAGGGCCATCTGGGGCCAACGTCCTGACTTTC.

V gene TRBV7-7 combines with J gene TRBJ2-5; 7 bases agree with TRBD2. With V trimmed by 5 bases and J by 6 bases, 18 bases remained unmatched. CDR1 is SSHAT and CDR2 is FNYEAQ in the germline V gene (reference sequence). The CDR3 loop spans 17 amino acids. The CDR3 spells CASSPLRYSGEGKTQYF. DNA of the CDR3: TGTGCCAGCAGCCCCCTGCGGTACAGCGGGGAGGGAAAGACCCAGTACTTC.